This is a list of T cell receptor beta chains from one sample in a study of vaccination and CD4 T cells after COVID-19. TCRdb ran MiXCR on the PCR reads and lists one entry per CDR3 protein. The data contain 10,000 to 15,000 distinct CDR3 sequences, roughly 52% of them singletons. The antigens for these receptors are not known. The sequenced material came from CD4+ T cells from blood, cultured in vitro. The receptors derive from a human donor who had recovered from COVID-19. The CDR3 runs from the conserved cysteine through the conserved F or W. A D gene is named only where the DNA matches it firmly. A clone size is listed for some rows: how often the clone was seen (once, few, many), or a class if it is expanded.

clone size: -; D gene: TRBD2; J gene: TRBJ2-1; V gene: TRBV12-3/TRBV12-4; CDR3 protein: CASSHSGGASEQFF; CDR3 DNA: TGTGCCAGCAGTCATAGCGGGGGGGCGTCTGAGCAGTTCTTC
clone size: -; D gene: TRBD2; J gene: TRBJ2-2; V gene: TRBV30; CDR3 protein: CAWTVGLATGELFF; CDR3 DNA: TGTGCCTGGACAGTAGGACTAGCGACCGGGGAGCTGTTTTTT
clone size: -; D gene: -; J gene: TRBJ2-6; V gene: TRBV19; CDR3 protein: CASSIDRTGANVLTF; CDR3 DNA: TGTGCCAGTAGTATAGATCGTACTGGGGCCAACGTCCTGACTTTC
clone size: -; D gene: -; J gene: TRBJ1-6; V gene: TRBV30; CDR3 protein: CASSQGLNSPLHF; CDR3 DNA: TGTGCCTCCTCACAGGGTTTAAATTCACCCCTCCACTTT
clone size: -; D gene: -; J gene: TRBJ2-7; V gene: TRBV30; CDR3 protein: CAWSATPTYEQYF; CDR3 DNA: TGTGCCTGGAGTGCGACTCCTACCTACGAGCAGTACTTC
clone size: few; D gene: -; J gene: TRBJ1-1; V gene: TRBV20-1; CDR3 protein: CSARDPARGVLNTEAFF; CDR3 DNA: TGCAGTGCTAGAGACCCCGCCAGGGGAGTTTTGAACACTGAAGCTTTCTTT
clone size: few; D gene: TRBD1; J gene: TRBJ1-3; V gene: TRBV6-2/TRBV6-3; CDR3 protein: CASSYSGTASGNTIYF; CDR3 DNA: TGTGCCAGCAGTTACTCCGGGACAGCCTCTGGAAACACCATATATTTT
clone size: few; D gene: TRBD2; J gene: TRBJ2-6; V gene: TRBV2; CDR3 protein: CASSRGLPLGGANVLTF; CDR3 DNA: TGTGCCAGCAGTCGGGGACTACCCCTCGGTGGGGCCAACGTCCTGACTTTC
clone size: -; D gene: -; J gene: TRBJ2-2; V gene: TRBV20-1; CDR3 protein: CSASRASGTGELFF; CDR3 DNA: TGCAGTGCTAGTCGCGCGTCGGGCACCGGGGAGCTGTTTTTT
clone size: -; D gene: TRBD2; J gene: TRBJ2-5; V gene: TRBV3-1; CDR3 protein: CASSQPGGQETQYF; CDR3 DNA: TGTGCCAGCAGCCAACCGGGGGGACAAGAGACCCAGTACTTC
clone size: -; D gene: -; J gene: TRBJ1-1; V gene: TRBV6-1; CDR3 protein: CASSEVPQREAFF; CDR3 DNA: TGTGCCAGCAGTGAAGTCCCCCAGAGGGAAGCTTTCTTT
clone size: once; D gene: -; J gene: TRBJ1-1; V gene: TRBV20-1; CDR3 protein: CSINRNSVDTEAFF; CDR3 DNA: TGCAGTATCAACAGGAATTCGGTGGACACTGAAGCTTTCTTT
clone size: few; D gene: TRBD1; J gene: TRBJ2-1; V gene: TRBV11-3; CDR3 protein: CASSSGQGNNNEQFF; CDR3 DNA: TGTGCCAGCAGTTCAGGACAGGGGAACAACAATGAGCAGTTCTTC
clone size: -; D gene: -; J gene: TRBJ1-2; V gene: TRBV18; CDR3 protein: CASSLGAGVTANYGYTF; CDR3 DNA: TGTGCCAGCTCACTCGGAGCCGGGGTTACAGCTAACTATGGCTACACCTTC
clone size: -; D gene: TRBD1; J gene: TRBJ1-2; V gene: TRBV9; CDR3 protein: CASSVGQGSVYYGYTF; CDR3 DNA: TGTGCCAGCAGCGTCGGACAGGGTTCGGTTTACTATGGCTACACCTTC
clone size: -; D gene: TRBD1; J gene: TRBJ2-5; V gene: TRBV7-8; CDR3 protein: CASSLAYRGSGETQYF; CDR3 DNA: TGTGCCAGCAGCTTAGCTTACAGGGGGAGTGGGGAGACCCAGTACTTC
clone size: few; D gene: TRBD1; J gene: TRBJ1-2; V gene: TRBV20-1; CDR3 protein: CSAARPGTGAGGDGYTF; CDR3 DNA: TGCAGTGCCGCTCGTCCCGGGACAGGGGCAGGGGGCGATGGCTACACCTTC
clone size: -; D gene: -; J gene: TRBJ1-6; V gene: TRBV7-2; CDR3 protein: CASSPRQSSYNSPLHF; CDR3 DNA: TGTGCCAGCAGCCCCCGACAGAGCTCCTATAATTCACCCCTCCACTTT
clone size: few; D gene: TRBD1; J gene: TRBJ2-2; V gene: TRBV7-2; CDR3 protein: CASSPRQGADTGELFF; CDR3 DNA: TGTGCCAGCAGCCCACGACAGGGGGCGGACACCGGGGAGCTGTTTTTT
clone size: -; D gene: -; J gene: TRBJ2-2; V gene: TRBV12-3/TRBV12-4; CDR3 protein: CASSSVSGGELFF; CDR3 DNA: TGTGCCAGCAGTTCGGTTTCGGGCGGGGAGCTGTTTTTT
clone size: few; D gene: -; J gene: TRBJ2-7; V gene: TRBV15; CDR3 protein: CATSRVRPATSYEQYF; CDR3 DNA: TGTGCCACCAGCAGAGTCCGCCCAGCTACCTCCTACGAGCAGTACTTC
clone size: once; D gene: TRBD2; J gene: TRBJ2-1; V gene: TRBV5-1; CDR3 protein: CASSASSGGAHNEQFF; CDR3 DNA: TGCGCCAGCAGCGCGTCTAGCGGGGGGGCCCACAATGAGCAGTTCTTC
clone size: -; D gene: TRBD1; J gene: TRBJ2-7; V gene: TRBV7-9; CDR3 protein: CASSLGTGGLSYEQYF; CDR3 DNA: TGTGCCAGCAGCTTGGGAACAGGGGGCTTATCGTACGAGCAGTACTTC
clone size: -; D gene: TRBD2; J gene: TRBJ2-5; V gene: TRBV18; CDR3 protein: CASSLPGLAGETQYF; CDR3 DNA: TGTGCCAGCTCATTACCGGGACTAGCGGGAGAGACCCAGTACTTC
clone size: few; D gene: -; J gene: TRBJ1-1; V gene: TRBV7-8; CDR3 protein: CASSFQTEAFF; CDR3 DNA: TGTGCCAGCAGCTTTCAGACTGAAGCTTTCTTT
clone size: -; D gene: TRBD1; J gene: TRBJ1-2; V gene: TRBV7-9; CDR3 protein: CASSRGQNYGYTF; CDR3 DNA: TGTGCCAGCAGCAGGGGACAGAACTATGGCTACACCTTC
clone size: -; D gene: TRBD2; J gene: TRBJ2-5; V gene: TRBV20-1; CDR3 protein: CSASLGGEAETQYF; CDR3 DNA: TGCAGTGCTAGCCTGGGGGGGGAGGCCGAGACCCAGTACTTC
clone size: few; D gene: TRBD1; J gene: TRBJ1-1; V gene: TRBV20-1; CDR3 protein: CSARVTGDTEAFF; CDR3 DNA: TGCAGTGCTAGAGTGACAGGGGACACTGAAGCTTTCTTT
clone size: -; D gene: TRBD2; J gene: TRBJ2-5; V gene: TRBV5-4; CDR3 protein: CASSLIGTSGAKTQYF; CDR3 DNA: TGTGCCAGCAGCTTAATTGGGACTAGCGGGGCAAAGACCCAGTACTTC
clone size: few; D gene: -; J gene: TRBJ1-5; V gene: TRBV20-1; CDR3 protein: CSAIRAGSPQHF; CDR3 DNA: TGCAGTGCTATTAGGGCCGGCAGCCCCCAGCATTTT
clone size: few; D gene: -; J gene: TRBJ1-1; V gene: TRBV7-2; CDR3 protein: CASSPTSLMNTEAFF; CDR3 DNA: TGTGCCAGCAGCCCGACCTCTCTCATGAACACTGAAGCTTTCTTT
clone size: few; D gene: -; J gene: TRBJ1-6; V gene: TRBV21-1; CDR3 protein: CASSNGRLLNSPLHF; CDR3 DNA: TGTGCCAGCAGCAATGGCCGGCTCCTAAATTCACCCCTCCACTTT
clone size: few; D gene: -; J gene: TRBJ1-2; V gene: TRBV4-2; CDR3 protein: CASSQDTGGGYTF; CDR3 DNA: TGTGCCAGCAGCCAAGATACCGGGGGGGGCTACACCTTC
clone size: -; D gene: TRBD2; J gene: TRBJ2-3; V gene: TRBV5-1; CDR3 protein: CASRRGGSDTQYF; CDR3 DNA: TGCGCCAGTAGACGGGGGGGCTCAGATACGCAGTATTTT
clone size: -; D gene: -; J gene: TRBJ1-2; V gene: TRBV6-4; CDR3 protein: CATKIQGRWGYTF; CDR3 DNA: TGTGCCACCAAGATCCAGGGACGATGGGGCTACACCTTC
clone size: few; D gene: -; J gene: TRBJ1-1; V gene: TRBV27; CDR3 protein: CASSFGGNTEAFF; CDR3 DNA: TGTGCCAGCAGTTTTGGCGGGAACACTGAAGCTTTCTTT
clone size: few; D gene: -; J gene: TRBJ1-2; V gene: TRBV15; CDR3 protein: CATGTIGGYTF; CDR3 DNA: TGTGCCACCGGGACAATCGGAGGCTACACCTTC
clone size: -; D gene: TRBD2; J gene: TRBJ2-5; V gene: TRBV5-1; CDR3 protein: CASSLGTSVVKETQYF; CDR3 DNA: TGCGCCAGCAGCCTCGGGACTAGCGTGGTAAAAGAGACCCAGTACTTC
clone size: few; D gene: TRBD1; J gene: TRBJ2-3; V gene: TRBV6-2/TRBV6-3; CDR3 protein: CASMGQGRDTQYF; CDR3 DNA: TGTGCCAGCATGGGACAGGGGAGAGATACGCAGTATTTT
clone size: -; D gene: -; J gene: TRBJ1-2; V gene: TRBV7-9; CDR3 protein: CASSSSGVNYGYTF; CDR3 DNA: TGTGCCAGCAGCTCCAGTGGGGTAAACTATGGCTACACCTTC
clone size: -; D gene: -; J gene: TRBJ1-2; V gene: TRBV19; CDR3 protein: CAIKRGKGDYGYTF; CDR3 DNA: TGTGCCATCAAGAGGGGCAAGGGGGACTATGGCTACACCTTC
clone size: few; D gene: -; J gene: TRBJ2-3; V gene: TRBV7-2; CDR3 protein: CASSIFTDTQYF; CDR3 DNA: TGTGCCAGCAGCATTTTTACAGATACGCAGTATTTT
clone size: -; D gene: -; J gene: TRBJ2-5; V gene: TRBV20-1; CDR3 protein: CSAIGGLQETQYF; CDR3 DNA: TGCAGTGCTATCGGCGGGCTTCAAGAGACCCAGTACTTC
clone size: -; D gene: TRBD1; J gene: TRBJ1-2; V gene: TRBV5-1; CDR3 protein: CASSQGGNYGYTF; CDR3 DNA: TGCGCCAGCAGCCAGGGGGGTAACTATGGCTACACCTTC
clone size: -; D gene: -; J gene: TRBJ2-2; V gene: TRBV2; CDR3 protein: CAGKITPSGELFF; CDR3 DNA: TGTGCCGGAAAAATCACCCCTTCCGGGGAGCTGTTTTTT
clone size: -; D gene: -; J gene: TRBJ1-6; V gene: TRBV7-6; CDR3 protein: CASSLGLQGVDSPLHF; CDR3 DNA: TGTGCCAGCAGCTTAGGACTACAGGGAGTGGATTCACCCCTCCACTTT
clone size: -; D gene: TRBD1; J gene: TRBJ1-2; V gene: TRBV19; CDR3 protein: CASSTRQGAVYGYTF; CDR3 DNA: TGTGCCAGTAGTACTAGGCAGGGGGCAGTCTATGGCTACACCTTC
clone size: -; D gene: -; J gene: TRBJ2-3; V gene: TRBV18; CDR3 protein: CASSLHDRDTQYF; CDR3 DNA: TGTGCCAGCTCACTACATGACAGGGATACGCAGTATTTT
clone size: -; D gene: TRBD1; J gene: TRBJ1-5; V gene: TRBV18; CDR3 protein: CASSPGTDQPQHF; CDR3 DNA: TGTGCCAGCTCACCCGGGACAGATCAGCCCCAGCATTTT
clone size: -; D gene: -; J gene: TRBJ1-2; V gene: TRBV2; CDR3 protein: CASSAGDGYTF; CDR3 DNA: TGTGCCAGCAGCGCAGGGGATGGCTACACCTTC
clone size: few; D gene: TRBD2; J gene: TRBJ2-5; V gene: TRBV20-1; CDR3 protein: CSARPLGLGETQYF; CDR3 DNA: TGCAGTGCTAGACCTCTAGGACTAGGGGAGACCCAGTACTTC
clone size: -; D gene: -; J gene: TRBJ2-7; V gene: TRBV10-3; CDR3 protein: CAISELRGRTGPYEQYF; CDR3 DNA: TGTGCCATCAGTGAGTTACGGGGGAGGACGGGACCCTACGAGCAGTACTTC
clone size: few; D gene: -; J gene: TRBJ1-2; V gene: TRBV20-1; CDR3 protein: CSAREGALQSGYTF; CDR3 DNA: TGCAGTGCTAGAGAAGGGGCCCTACAGAGTGGCTACACCTTC
clone size: -; D gene: -; J gene: TRBJ1-1; V gene: TRBV5-1; CDR3 protein: CASSLNPVNTEAFF; CDR3 DNA: TGCGCCAGCAGCTTGAATCCAGTGAACACTGAAGCTTTCTTT
clone size: few; D gene: -; J gene: TRBJ2-5; V gene: TRBV24-1; CDR3 protein: CATSDEGLAQYF; CDR3 DNA: TGTGCCACCAGTGACGAGGGTTTGGCCCAGTACTTC
clone size: -; D gene: -; J gene: TRBJ2-3; V gene: TRBV20-1; CDR3 protein: CSARSEDLTDTQYF; CDR3 DNA: TGCAGTGCTAGATCAGAGGACCTCACAGATACGCAGTATTTT
clone size: -; D gene: -; J gene: TRBJ2-6; V gene: TRBV19; CDR3 protein: CAIRDSGANVLTF; CDR3 DNA: TGTGCCATCAGGGACTCTGGGGCCAACGTCCTGACTTTC
clone size: -; D gene: TRBD1; J gene: TRBJ2-5; V gene: TRBV20-1; CDR3 protein: CSAGTGAWGTQYF; CDR3 DNA: TGCAGTGCTGGGACAGGGGCTTGGGGGACCCAGTACTTC
clone size: -; D gene: -; J gene: TRBJ1-1; V gene: TRBV5-8; CDR3 protein: CASSLGRPTEAFF; CDR3 DNA: TGTGCCAGCAGCTTGGGCAGGCCAACTGAAGCTTTCTTT